Listed below are T cell receptor beta chains from one sample, sequenced in a study of T cell responses to AZD1222 COVID-19 vaccine. Some clones are missing from TCRdb's copy, which holds only in-frame ones; the method was immunoSEQ multiplex PCR. The sample contains fewer than 200,000 clones, around 88% of which appear only once. Sequenced material: peripheral blood, taken on day 0 of AZD1222 vaccination. The receptors stem from an adult in good health. The CDR3 runs from the conserved cysteine through the conserved F or W. The order of the fields is D gene, V gene, J gene, CDR3 length, CDR3 protein. A D gene is named only where the DNA matches it firmly.

D gene: NA; V gene: TRBV30; J gene: TRBJ1-1; CDR3 length: 13; CDR3 protein: CAWSVGVNTEAFF
D gene: TRBD2; V gene: TRBV30; J gene: TRBJ2-1; CDR3 length: 16; CDR3 protein: CAWSTGLAGQRGEQFF
D gene: NA; V gene: TRBV18; J gene: TRBJ2-1; CDR3 length: 12; CDR3 protein: CASLGLYNEQFF
D gene: TRBD2; V gene: TRBV9; J gene: TRBJ2-3; CDR3 length: 18; CDR3 protein: CASSPGTSGGYSTDTQYF
D gene: NA; V gene: TRBV28; J gene: TRBJ2-6; CDR3 length: 15; CDR3 protein: CASSWRGPGANVLTF
D gene: NA; V gene: TRBV11-2; J gene: TRBJ1-2; CDR3 length: 18; CDR3 protein: CASSLGWGRGPSNYGYTF
D gene: TRBD1; V gene: TRBV19; J gene: TRBJ2-1; CDR3 length: 13; CDR3 protein: CASRDRGQNEQFF
D gene: TRBD1; V gene: TRBV6-5; J gene: TRBJ1-2; CDR3 length: 15; CDR3 protein: CASSPWTGRGDGYTF
D gene: TRBD1; V gene: TRBV2; J gene: TRBJ1-2; CDR3 length: 13; CDR3 protein: CASSGQGNYGYTF
D gene: TRBD1; V gene: TRBV5-1; J gene: TRBJ1-1; CDR3 length: 13; CDR3 protein: CASLPSGGTEAFF
D gene: NA; V gene: TRBV24-1; J gene: TRBJ1-3; CDR3 length: 15; CDR3 protein: CATSDRSGSGNTIYF
D gene: NA; V gene: TRBV6-5; J gene: TRBJ1-2; CDR3 length: 12; CDR3 protein: CASSQTPGGYTF
D gene: NA; V gene: TRBV7-2; J gene: TRBJ1-1; CDR3 length: 15; CDR3 protein: CASSTLNRVGTEAFF
D gene: NA; V gene: TRBV27; J gene: TRBJ1-5; CDR3 length: 16; CDR3 protein: CASSLRPGLGSQPQHF
D gene: NA; V gene: TRBV2; J gene: TRBJ1-6; CDR3 length: 14; CDR3 protein: CASSPDRWGSPLHF
D gene: NA; V gene: TRBV28; J gene: TRBJ1-2; CDR3 length: 14; CDR3 protein: CAIPGPAGPIGYTF
D gene: NA; V gene: TRBV9; J gene: TRBJ2-5; CDR3 length: 15; CDR3 protein: CASSVVGGIQETQYF
D gene: TRBD1; V gene: TRBV18; J gene: TRBJ1-2; CDR3 length: 13; CDR3 protein: CASSQDRANGYTF
D gene: TRBD1; V gene: TRBV6-5; J gene: TRBJ1-5; CDR3 length: 15; CDR3 protein: CASSRGEYSNQPQHF
D gene: NA; V gene: TRBV3-1/TRBV3-2; J gene: TRBJ2-7; CDR3 length: 13; CDR3 protein: CASSQDFTYEQYF
D gene: NA; V gene: TRBV7-8; J gene: TRBJ1-5; CDR3 length: 18; CDR3 protein: CASSLDSVSVLSNQPQHF
D gene: NA; V gene: TRBV5-1; J gene: TRBJ1-1; CDR3 length: 16; CDR3 protein: CASSFNGPASETEAFF
D gene: TRBD1; V gene: TRBV27; J gene: TRBJ2-2; CDR3 length: 17; CDR3 protein: CASSLYDPGTVAGELFF
D gene: NA; V gene: TRBV27; J gene: TRBJ2-3; CDR3 length: 15; CDR3 protein: CASSWYLSSTDTQYF
D gene: TRBD1; V gene: TRBV9; J gene: TRBJ1-6; CDR3 length: 15; CDR3 protein: CASSVTGSNNSPLHF
D gene: TRBD2; V gene: TRBV6-5; J gene: TRBJ2-7; CDR3 length: 14; CDR3 protein: CASRGTSGNYEQYF
D gene: NA; V gene: TRBV29-1; J gene: TRBJ1-1; CDR3 length: 13; CDR3 protein: CSVQVGGNTEAFF
D gene: TRBD1; V gene: TRBV12-3/TRBV12-4; J gene: TRBJ1-2; CDR3 length: 13; CDR3 protein: CASSTGTGYGYTF
D gene: TRBD1; V gene: TRBV4-2; J gene: TRBJ2-7; CDR3 length: 15; CDR3 protein: CASSPSRDRIYEQYF
D gene: TRBD1; V gene: TRBV27; J gene: TRBJ1-1; CDR3 length: 14; CDR3 protein: CASSWGQLNTEAFF
D gene: NA; V gene: TRBV10-3; J gene: TRBJ1-2; CDR3 length: 13; CDR3 protein: CAISEGFDYGYTF
D gene: TRBD1; V gene: TRBV10-1; J gene: TRBJ2-7; CDR3 length: 15; CDR3 protein: CASSGMGTGGDEQYF
D gene: NA; V gene: TRBV5-1; J gene: TRBJ1-2; CDR3 length: 14; CDR3 protein: CASSPVDANYGYTF
D gene: NA; V gene: TRBV9; J gene: TRBJ1-2; CDR3 length: 13; CDR3 protein: CASSEGTTHGYTF
D gene: NA; V gene: TRBV11-3; J gene: TRBJ2-5; CDR3 length: 15; CDR3 protein: CASSPGSATQETQYF
D gene: NA; V gene: TRBV28; J gene: TRBJ1-1; CDR3 length: 15; CDR3 protein: CASSLGGTRNTEAFF
D gene: NA; V gene: TRBV19; J gene: TRBJ2-3; CDR3 length: 15; CDR3 protein: CASSIEMRSTDTQYF
D gene: NA; V gene: TRBV5-6; J gene: TRBJ1-3; CDR3 length: 13; CDR3 protein: CASSLSSGNTIYF
D gene: NA; V gene: TRBV5-1; J gene: TRBJ1-3; CDR3 length: 16; CDR3 protein: CASSSDGSYSGNTIYF
D gene: NA; V gene: TRBV30; J gene: TRBJ1-1; CDR3 length: 12; CDR3 protein: CAWGPDNYEAFF
D gene: NA; V gene: TRBV7-8; J gene: TRBJ1-2; CDR3 length: 15; CDR3 protein: CASSFSTEANYGYTF
D gene: NA; V gene: TRBV24-1; J gene: TRBJ1-1; CDR3 length: 13; CDR3 protein: CATSDLVNTEAFF
D gene: NA; V gene: TRBV5-1; J gene: TRBJ1-1; CDR3 length: 14; CDR3 protein: CASSLSTGATEAFF
D gene: NA; V gene: TRBV4-2; J gene: TRBJ2-7; CDR3 length: 13; CDR3 protein: CASSLEQAYEQYF
D gene: TRBD1; V gene: TRBV6-5; J gene: TRBJ2-7; CDR3 length: 15; CDR3 protein: CASTRQGASSYEQYF
D gene: NA; V gene: TRBV7-8; J gene: TRBJ2-7; CDR3 length: 14; CDR3 protein: CASSLARGPGEQYF
D gene: NA; V gene: TRBV30; J gene: TRBJ2-3; CDR3 length: 15; CDR3 protein: CAWGFGGRGTDTQYF
D gene: NA; V gene: TRBV7-2; J gene: TRBJ1-2; CDR3 length: 13; CDR3 protein: CASSGGFSYGYTF
D gene: NA; V gene: TRBV3-1/TRBV3-2; J gene: TRBJ2-7; CDR3 length: 14; CDR3 protein: CASSQTPRPHEQYF
D gene: NA; V gene: TRBV12-3/TRBV12-4; J gene: TRBJ2-1; CDR3 length: 11; CDR3 protein: CASSSQPEQFF
D gene: NA; V gene: TRBV15; J gene: TRBJ2-1; CDR3 length: 14; CDR3 protein: CATHFSGTYNEQFF
D gene: TRBD2; V gene: TRBV6-5; J gene: TRBJ2-7; CDR3 length: 13; CDR3 protein: CASTKAGGNEQYF
D gene: TRBD2; V gene: TRBV7-9; J gene: TRBJ2-3; CDR3 length: 17; CDR3 protein: CASSSSGSGRASDTQYF
D gene: TRBD1; V gene: TRBV11-2; J gene: TRBJ1-5; CDR3 length: 13; CDR3 protein: CASSLTGVQPQHF
D gene: TRBD1; V gene: TRBV7-6; J gene: TRBJ1-5; CDR3 length: 16; CDR3 protein: CASSLGGQGADQPQHF